This T cell receptor beta chain comes out of a study of radiotherapy plus CTLA-4 blockade in lung cancer. The repertoire was sequenced with immunoSEQ multiplex PCR; TCRdb's copy has only in-frame clones and lacks some. The repertoire has tens of thousands of clones, approximately 77% of them found once; the top ten carry roughly 5%. Germline V gene sequence: CDR1 SGHRS, CDR2 YFSETQ. V lost 2 bases and J lost 4, with 9 bases in between. The CDR3 runs to 13 residues. The chain is built from TRBV5-1 and TRBJ1-1; the D is unclear. This TCR was recovered from a human donor with non-small cell lung cancer whose response to radiotherapy plus ipilimumab could not be evaluated. Material: peripheral blood, obtained from a patient treated with radiotherapy plus ipilimumab. CDR3 nucleotide sequence: TGCGCCAGCAGCTTCCGAGGGAGCACTGAAGCTTTCTTT. Translating it yields CASSFRGSTEAFF.